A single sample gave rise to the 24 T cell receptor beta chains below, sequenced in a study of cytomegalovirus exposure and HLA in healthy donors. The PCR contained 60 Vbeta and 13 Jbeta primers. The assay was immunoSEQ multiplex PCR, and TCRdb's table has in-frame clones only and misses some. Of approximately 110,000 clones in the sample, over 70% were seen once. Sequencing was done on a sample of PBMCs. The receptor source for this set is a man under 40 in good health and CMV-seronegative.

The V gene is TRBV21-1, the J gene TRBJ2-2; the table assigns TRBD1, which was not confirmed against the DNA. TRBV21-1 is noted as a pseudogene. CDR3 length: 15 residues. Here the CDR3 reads CASDDRGQNTGELFF. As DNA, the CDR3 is TGTGCCAGTGATGACAGGGGCCAGAACACCGGGGAGCTGTTTTTT.

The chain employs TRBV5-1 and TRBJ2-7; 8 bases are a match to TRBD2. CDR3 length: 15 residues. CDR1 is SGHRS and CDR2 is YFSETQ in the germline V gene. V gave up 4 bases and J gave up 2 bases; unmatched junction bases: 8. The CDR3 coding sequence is TGCGCCAGCAGCCCGGACACTAGCGGCCCCTACGAGCAGTACTTC. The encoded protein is CASSPDTSGPYEQYF. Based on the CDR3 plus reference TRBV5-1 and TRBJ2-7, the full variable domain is KAGVTQTPRYLIKTRGQQVTLSCSPISGHRSVSWYQQTPGQGLQFLFEYFSETQRNKGNFPGRFSGRQFSNSRSEMNVSTLELGDSALYLCASSPDTSGPYEQYFGPGTRLTVT.

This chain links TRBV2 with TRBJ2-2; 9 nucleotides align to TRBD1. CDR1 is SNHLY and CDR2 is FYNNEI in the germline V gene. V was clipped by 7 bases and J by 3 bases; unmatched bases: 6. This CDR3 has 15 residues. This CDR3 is CASKTGTGYTGELFF. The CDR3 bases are TGTGCCAGCAAGACCGGGACAGGGTACACCGGGGAGCTGTTTTTT.

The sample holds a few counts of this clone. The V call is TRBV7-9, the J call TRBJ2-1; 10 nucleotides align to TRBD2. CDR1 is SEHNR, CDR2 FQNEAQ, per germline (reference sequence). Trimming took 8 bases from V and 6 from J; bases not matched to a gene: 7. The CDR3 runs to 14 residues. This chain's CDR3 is CASSRLAGLNEQFF. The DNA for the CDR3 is TGTGCCAGCTCTAGACTAGCGGGCCTCAATGAGCAGTTCTTC.

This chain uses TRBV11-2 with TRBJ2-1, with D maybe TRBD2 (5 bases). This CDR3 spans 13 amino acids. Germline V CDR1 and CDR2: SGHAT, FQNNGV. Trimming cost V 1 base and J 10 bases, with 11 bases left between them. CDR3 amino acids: CASSLARASEQFF. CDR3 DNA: TGTGCCAGCAGCTTAGCTCGGGCTAGCGAGCAGTTCTTC.

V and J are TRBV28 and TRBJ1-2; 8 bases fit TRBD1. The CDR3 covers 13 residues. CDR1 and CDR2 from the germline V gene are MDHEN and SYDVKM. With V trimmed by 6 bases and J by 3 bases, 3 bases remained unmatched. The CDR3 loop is CASSPGGHYGYTF. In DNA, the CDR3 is TGTGCCAGCAGCCCAGGGGGCCACTATGGCTACACCTTC.

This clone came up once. CDR3 sequence (DNA): TGTGCCAGCAGCGGACAGGGTCAAGGTCAGCCCCAGCATTTT. Translation: CASSGQGQGQPQHF. The V call is TRBV9, the J call TRBJ1-5; 7 bases agree with TRBD1. The germline V gene encodes CDR1 SGDLS and CDR2 YYNGEE. This CDR3 contains 14 residues. J gave up 6 bases and V 3 bases, and 6 bases lay outside the gene matches.

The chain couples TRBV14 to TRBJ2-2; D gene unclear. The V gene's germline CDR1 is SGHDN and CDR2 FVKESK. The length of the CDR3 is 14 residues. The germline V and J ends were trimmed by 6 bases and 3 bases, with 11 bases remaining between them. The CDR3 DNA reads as TGTGCCAGCAGAGTTGGCTTTGACACCGGGGAGCTGTTTTTT. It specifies CASRVGFDTGELFF.

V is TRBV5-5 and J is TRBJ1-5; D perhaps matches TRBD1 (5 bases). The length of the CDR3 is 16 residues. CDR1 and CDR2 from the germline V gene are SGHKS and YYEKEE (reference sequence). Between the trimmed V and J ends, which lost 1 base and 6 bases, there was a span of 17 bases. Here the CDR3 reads CASSLSPGPPSQPQHF. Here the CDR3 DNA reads TGTGCCAGCAGCTTGAGTCCAGGGCCGCCTAGTCAGCCCCAGCATTTT.

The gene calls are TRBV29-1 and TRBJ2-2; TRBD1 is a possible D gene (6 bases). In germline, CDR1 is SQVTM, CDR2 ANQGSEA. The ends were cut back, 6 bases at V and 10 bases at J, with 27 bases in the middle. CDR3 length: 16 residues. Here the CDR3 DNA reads TGCAGCGTCCGACTGACAGGCAACTCCCGCCTTGAGGAGCTGTTTTTT. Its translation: CSVRLTGNSRLEELFF.

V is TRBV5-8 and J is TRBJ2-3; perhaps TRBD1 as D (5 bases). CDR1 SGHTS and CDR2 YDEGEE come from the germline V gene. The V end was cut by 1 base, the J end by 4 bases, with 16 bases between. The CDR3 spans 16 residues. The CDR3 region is CASSLSSGKKSDTQYF. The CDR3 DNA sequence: TGTGCCAGCAGCTTGAGTTCAGGGAAGAAATCAGATACGCAGTATTTT.

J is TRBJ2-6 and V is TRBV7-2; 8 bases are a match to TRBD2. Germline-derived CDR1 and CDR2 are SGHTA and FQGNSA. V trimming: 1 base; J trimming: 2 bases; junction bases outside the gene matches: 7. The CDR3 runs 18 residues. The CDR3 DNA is TGTGCCAGCAGCTTAGGAGGACTAGCTCTGGCTGGGGCCAACGTCCTGACTTTC. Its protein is CASSLGGLALAGANVLTF.

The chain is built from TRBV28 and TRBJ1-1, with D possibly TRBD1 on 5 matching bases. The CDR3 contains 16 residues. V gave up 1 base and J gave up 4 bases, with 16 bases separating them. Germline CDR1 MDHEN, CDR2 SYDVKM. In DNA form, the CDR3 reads TGTGCCAGCAGTTTATTTATGGGGGAGGGGATCACTGAAGCTTTCTTT. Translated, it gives CASSLFMGEGITEAFF. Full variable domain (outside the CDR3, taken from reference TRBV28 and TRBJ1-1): DVKVTQSSRYLVKRTGEKVFLECVQDMDHENMFWYRQDPGLGLRLIYFSYDVKMKEKGDIPEGYSVSREKKERFSLILESASTNQTSMYLCASSLFMGEGITEAFFGQGTRLTVV.

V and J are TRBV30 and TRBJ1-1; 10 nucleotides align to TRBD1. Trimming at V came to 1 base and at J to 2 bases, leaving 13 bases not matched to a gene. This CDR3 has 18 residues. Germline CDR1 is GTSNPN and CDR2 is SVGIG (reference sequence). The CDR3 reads CAWSALPGTGVLNTEAFF. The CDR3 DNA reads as TGTGCCTGGAGTGCATTACCCGGGACAGGGGTTCTAAACACTGAAGCTTTCTTT. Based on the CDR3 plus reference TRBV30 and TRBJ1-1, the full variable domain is SQTIHQWPATLVQPVGSPLSLECTVEGTSNPNLYWYRQAAGRGLQLLFYSVGIGQISSEVPQNLSASRPQDRQFILSSKKLLLSDSGFYLCAWSALPGTGVLNTEAFFGQGTRLTVV.

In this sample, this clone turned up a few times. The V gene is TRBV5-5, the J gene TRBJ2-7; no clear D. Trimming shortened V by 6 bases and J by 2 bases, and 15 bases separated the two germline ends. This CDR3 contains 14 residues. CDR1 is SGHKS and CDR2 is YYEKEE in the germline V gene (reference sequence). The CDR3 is CASNPWPGTYEQYF. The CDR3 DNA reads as TGTGCCAGCAACCCCTGGCCAGGAACCTACGAGCAGTACTTC. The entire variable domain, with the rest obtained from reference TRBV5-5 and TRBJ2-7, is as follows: DAGVTQSPTHLIKTRGQQVTLRCSPISGHKSVSWYQQVLGQGPQFIFQYYEKEERGRGNFPDRFSARQFPNYSSELNVNALLLGDSALYLCASNPWPGTYEQYFGPGTRLTVT.

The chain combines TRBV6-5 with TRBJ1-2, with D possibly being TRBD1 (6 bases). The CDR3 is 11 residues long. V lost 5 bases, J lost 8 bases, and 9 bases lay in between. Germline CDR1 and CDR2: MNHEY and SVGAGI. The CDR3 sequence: CASSQGQGYTF. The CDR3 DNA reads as TGTGCCAGCAGTCAGGGGCAAGGCTACACCTTC.

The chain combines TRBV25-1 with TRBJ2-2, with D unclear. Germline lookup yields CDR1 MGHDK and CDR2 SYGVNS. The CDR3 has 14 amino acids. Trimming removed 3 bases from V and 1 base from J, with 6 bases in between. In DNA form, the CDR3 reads TGTGCCAGCAGTGAGTACAGGAACACCGGGGAGCTGTTTTTT. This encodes CASSEYRNTGELFF.

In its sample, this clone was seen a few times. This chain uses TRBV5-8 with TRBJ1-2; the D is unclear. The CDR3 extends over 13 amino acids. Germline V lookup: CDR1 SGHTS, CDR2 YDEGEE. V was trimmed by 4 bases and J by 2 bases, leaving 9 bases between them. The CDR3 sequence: CASSRTGNYGYTF. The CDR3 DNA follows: TGTGCCAGCAGCCGGACGGGAAACTATGGCTACACCTTC.

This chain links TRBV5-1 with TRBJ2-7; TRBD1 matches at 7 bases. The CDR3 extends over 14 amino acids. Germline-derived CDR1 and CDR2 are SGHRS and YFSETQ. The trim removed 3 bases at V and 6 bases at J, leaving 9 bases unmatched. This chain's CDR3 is CASSSSGTDIEQYF. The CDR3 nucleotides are TGCGCCAGCAGCTCTTCCGGGACAGATATCGAGCAGTACTTC.

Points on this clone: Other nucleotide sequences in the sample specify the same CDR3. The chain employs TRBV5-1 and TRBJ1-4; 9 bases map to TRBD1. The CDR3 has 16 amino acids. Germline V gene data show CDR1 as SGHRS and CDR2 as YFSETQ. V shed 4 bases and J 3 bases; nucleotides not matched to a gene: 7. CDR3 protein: CASSRQQGASNEKLFF. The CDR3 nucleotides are TGCGCCAGCAGCAGGCAACAGGGGGCCTCTAATGAAAAACTGTTTTTT.

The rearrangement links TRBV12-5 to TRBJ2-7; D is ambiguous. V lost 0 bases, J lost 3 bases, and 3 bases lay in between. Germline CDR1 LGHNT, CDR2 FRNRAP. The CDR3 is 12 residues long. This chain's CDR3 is CASGLVYYEQYF. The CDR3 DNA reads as TGTGCTAGTGGTTTGGTGTACTACGAGCAGTACTTC.

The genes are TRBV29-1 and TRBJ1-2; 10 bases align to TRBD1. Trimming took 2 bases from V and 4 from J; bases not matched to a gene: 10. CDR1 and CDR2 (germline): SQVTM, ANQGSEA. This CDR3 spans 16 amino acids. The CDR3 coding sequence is TGCAGCGTTGAACCTTACATGACAGGGGGCCGCTATGGCTACACCTTC. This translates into CSVEPYMTGGRYGYTF.

CDR3 protein: CASHAPQGGTDTQYF. CDR3 in DNA: TGTGCCAGCCACGCCCCCCAGGGGGGCACAGATACGCAGTATTTT. V gene TRBV28 combines with J gene TRBJ2-3, with 7 bases that match TRBD1. The CDR3 loop spans 15 amino acids. CDR1 and CDR2 from the germline V gene are MDHEN and SYDVKM. V shed 8 bases and J 1 base; nucleotides not matched to a gene: 9.

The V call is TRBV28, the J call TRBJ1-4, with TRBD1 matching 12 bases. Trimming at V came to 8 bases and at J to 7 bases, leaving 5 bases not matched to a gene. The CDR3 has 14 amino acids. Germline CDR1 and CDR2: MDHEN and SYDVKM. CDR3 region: CASGTGGTSEKLFF. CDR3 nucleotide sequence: TGTGCCAGCGGGACAGGGGGCACGTCTGAAAAACTGTTTTTT. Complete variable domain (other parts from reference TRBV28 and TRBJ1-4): DVKVTQSSRYLVKRTGEKVFLECVQDMDHENMFWYRQDPGLGLRLIYFSYDVKMKEKGDIPEGYSVSREKKERFSLILESASTNQTSMYLCASGTGGTSEKLFFGSGTQLSVL.